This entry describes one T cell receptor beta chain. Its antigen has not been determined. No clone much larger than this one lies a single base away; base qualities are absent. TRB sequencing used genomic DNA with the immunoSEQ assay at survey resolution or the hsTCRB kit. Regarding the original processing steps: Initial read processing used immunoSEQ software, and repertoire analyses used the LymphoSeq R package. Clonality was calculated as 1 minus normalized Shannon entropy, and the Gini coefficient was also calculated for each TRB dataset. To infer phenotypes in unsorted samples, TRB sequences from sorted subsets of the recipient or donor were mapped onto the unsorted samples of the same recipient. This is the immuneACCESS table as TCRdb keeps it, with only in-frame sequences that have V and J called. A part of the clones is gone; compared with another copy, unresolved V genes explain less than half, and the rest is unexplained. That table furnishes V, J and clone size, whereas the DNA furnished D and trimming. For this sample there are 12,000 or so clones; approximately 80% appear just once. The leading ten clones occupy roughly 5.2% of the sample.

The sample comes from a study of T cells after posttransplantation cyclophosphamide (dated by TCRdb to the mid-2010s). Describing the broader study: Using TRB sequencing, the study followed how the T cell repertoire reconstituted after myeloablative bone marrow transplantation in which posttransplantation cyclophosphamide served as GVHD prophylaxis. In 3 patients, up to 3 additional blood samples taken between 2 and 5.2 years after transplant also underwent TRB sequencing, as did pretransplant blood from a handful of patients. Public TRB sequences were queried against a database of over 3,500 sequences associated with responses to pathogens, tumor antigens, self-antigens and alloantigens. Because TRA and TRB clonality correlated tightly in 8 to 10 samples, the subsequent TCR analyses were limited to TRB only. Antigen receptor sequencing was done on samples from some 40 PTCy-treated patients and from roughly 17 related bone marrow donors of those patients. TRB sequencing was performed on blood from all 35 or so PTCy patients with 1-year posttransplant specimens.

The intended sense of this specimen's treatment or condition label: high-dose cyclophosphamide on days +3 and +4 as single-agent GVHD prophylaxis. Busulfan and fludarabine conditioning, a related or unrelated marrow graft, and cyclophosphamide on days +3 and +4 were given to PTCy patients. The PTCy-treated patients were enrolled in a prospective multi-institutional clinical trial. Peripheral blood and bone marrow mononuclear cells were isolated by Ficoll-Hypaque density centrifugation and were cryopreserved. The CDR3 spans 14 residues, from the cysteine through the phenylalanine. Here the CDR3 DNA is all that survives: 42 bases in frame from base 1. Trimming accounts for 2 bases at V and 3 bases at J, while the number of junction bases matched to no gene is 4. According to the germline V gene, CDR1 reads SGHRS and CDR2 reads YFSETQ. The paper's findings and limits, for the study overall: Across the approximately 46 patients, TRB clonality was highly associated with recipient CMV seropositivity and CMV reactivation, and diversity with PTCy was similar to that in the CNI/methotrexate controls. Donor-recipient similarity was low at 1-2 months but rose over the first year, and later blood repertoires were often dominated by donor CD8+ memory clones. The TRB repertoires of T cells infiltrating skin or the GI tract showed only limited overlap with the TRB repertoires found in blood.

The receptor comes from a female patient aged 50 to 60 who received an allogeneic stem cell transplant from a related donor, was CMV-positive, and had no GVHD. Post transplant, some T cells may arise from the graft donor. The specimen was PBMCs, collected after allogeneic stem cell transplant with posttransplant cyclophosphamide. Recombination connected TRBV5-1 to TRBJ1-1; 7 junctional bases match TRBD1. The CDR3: CASSFYTGDTEAFF. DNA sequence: TGCGCCAGCAGCTTTTACACAGGGGACACTGAAGCTTTCTTT.